These 21 T cell receptor beta chains came from one sample sequenced in a study of blood T cells in healthy people across ages. Alongside a J-beta primer mix, a sample-barcoded 5' primer served in a second PCR lasting roughly 7 to 11 cycles. TCRdb reanalysed the 5' RACE reads using MiXCR and keeps one entry per CDR3 protein. Here the sample spans around 1,000,000 distinct CDR3 sequences, roughly a quarter being singletons. These data also formed part of another study, on T cells of mothers and their children.

Sequencing used blood. The receptors were gathered from a girl between 2 and 10 years old in good health.

V usage is TRBV10-1 and J usage is TRBJ2-1; no clear D gene. The end of the DNA fits TRBJ2-7 better, so the J call may be wrong. Germline V gene data show CDR1 as WNHNN and CDR2 as SYGVQD (reference sequence). The CDR3 consists of 14 residues. CDR3 protein: CASSVDGDDYEQYF. CDR3 nucleotides: TGCGCCAGCAGTGTGGACGGCGATGACTACGAGCAGTACTTC.

A note on this clonotype: The junction does not match germline at one end; this may be a read error. V gene TRBV7-7 combines with J gene TRBJ1-6, with no clear D. The V gene's germline CDR1 is SSHAT and CDR2 FNYEAQ (reference sequence). The CDR3 loop spans 13 amino acids. CDR3 bases: TGTGCTAGCAGCTTAGGCAGTAATTCACCCCTCCACTTT. Residues: CASSLGSNSPLHF.

This clonotype was seen a few times. The V gene is TRBV19, the J gene TRBJ2-5; D may be TRBD2 (6 bases). The CDR3 runs to 13 residues. Germline CDR1 is LNHDA and CDR2 is SQIVND (reference sequence). V was shortened by 4 bases and J by 4 bases, with 10 bases between the two germline ends. CDR3 nucleotide sequence: TGTGCCAGTAGTAGCCTTAGCGGAGAGACCCAGTACTTC. Its translation is CASSSLSGETQYF.

J is TRBJ2-1 and V is TRBV12-3 or TRBV12-4; no clear D. Trimming removed 4 bases from V and 9 bases from J, with 4 bases in between. This CDR3 region has 10 residues. The CDR3: CASSSVEQFF. The CDR3 DNA reads TGTGCCAGCAGTTCGGTTGAGCAGTTCTTC.

The gene calls are TRBV29-1 and TRBJ2-1; weak D call: TRBD2 (5 bases). Trimming removed 7 bases at V and 3 bases at J, with 10 bases between. The germline gives CDR1 SQVTM, CDR2 ANQGSEA. The CDR3 contains 12 residues. CDR3 nucleotides: TGCAGCGGGACGGGGAACTACAATGAGCAGTTCTTC. Its protein product is CSGTGNYNEQFF.

This clonotype was detected a few times. CDR3 in DNA: TGTGCCAGCAGCTTAAACGCGGGGGGTTACGAGCAGTACTTC. This translates into CASSLNAGGYEQYF. This chain joins TRBV7-2 and TRBJ2-7, with 8 nucleotides matching TRBD2. This CDR3 region has 14 residues. Germline trimming cut 2 bases from V and 4 bases from J; bases unmatched to any gene: 4. CDR1 and CDR2 (germline): SGHTA, FQGNSA.

This clonotype was picked up a small number of times. This sequence joins TRBV7-9 and TRBJ2-7, with D possibly being TRBD2 (6 bases). This CDR3 has 16 amino acids. Germline V CDR1 and CDR2: SEHNR, FQNEAQ (reference sequence). V was shortened by 5 bases and J by 0 bases, with 17 bases between the two germline ends. CDR3: CASSRDSGRSSYEQYF. The CDR3 nucleotides are TGTGCCAGCAGCCGCGACAGTGGGAGGTCCTCCTACGAGCAGTACTTC.

The chain couples TRBV6-1 to TRBJ2-1; D not resolved. CDR1 is MNHNS, CDR2 SASEGT, per germline. V lost 8 bases and J lost 0, with 8 bases in between. CDR3 length: 13 residues. The CDR3, as DNA: TGTGCCAGCCTGGGGATCTCCTACAATGAGCAGTTCTTC. This translates into CASLGISYNEQFF.

Ten or more counts support this clonotype. A read error may account for a junction end that differs from germline. The chain carries TRBV9 and TRBJ2-1, with 8 bases lining up with TRBD2. The CDR3 is 13 residues long. Germline-derived CDR1 and CDR2 are SGDLS and YYNGEE. This CDR3 reads CASSVGGGNEQFF. CDR3 nucleotide sequence: TGTGCTAGCAGTGTCGGCGGGGGGAATGAGCAGTTCTTC.

This clonotype has more than one count but fewer than ten. This sequence joins TRBV5-1 and TRBJ1-2; a possible D gene is TRBD1 (5 bases). Per germline, CDR1 SGHRS and CDR2 YFSETQ. V was shortened by 0 bases and J by 2 bases, with 14 bases between the two germline ends. This CDR3 region has 16 residues. CDR3 DNA sequence: TGCGCCAGCAGCTTGGTTGACAGCCCCCCAAACTATGGCTACACCTTC. Protein: CASSLVDSPPNYGYTF.

This sequence joins TRBV20-1 and TRBJ2-7; 10 nucleotides match TRBD1. This CDR3 region has 13 residues. Germline V gene data show CDR1 as DFQATT and CDR2 as SNEGSKA (reference sequence). After removal of 6 bases from V and 6 bases from J, the junction contained 8 bases not matched to a gene. CDR3 nucleotide sequence: TGCAGTGCCGTAGACAGGGGGCAAGGCGAGCAGTACTTC. The encoded protein is CSAVDRGQGEQYF.

The J gene is TRBJ2-2, the V gene TRBV29-1; D gene uncertain. This CDR3 is 13 amino acids long. Germline V gene sequence: CDR1 SQVTM, CDR2 ANQGSEA. V dropped 1 base and J dropped 6 bases, with 9 bases sitting between them. This CDR3 is CSVEGESAGELFF. CDR3 in DNA: TGCAGCGTTGAAGGAGAGTCGGCCGGGGAGCTGTTTTTT.

The sample holds a few counts of this clonotype. The chain employs TRBV4-2 and TRBJ2-1; a weak D match, TRBD2 (5 bases). Germline-derived CDR1 and CDR2 are LGHNA and YNFKEQ. The CDR3 has 17 amino acids. With 0 bases removed from V and 4 bases from J, the gap between germline ends came to 16 bases. CDR3 sequence: CASSQEDWGRAYNEQFF. The CDR3 DNA follows: TGTGCCAGCAGCCAAGAGGACTGGGGAAGGGCATACAATGAGCAGTTCTTC.

The chain joins TRBV20-1 to TRBJ2-1; D may be TRBD1 (7 bases). The tail of the sequence fits TRBJ2-5 better, so the J call may be wrong. The germline V gene encodes CDR1 DFQATT and CDR2 SNEGSKA (reference sequence). This CDR3 is built from 13 residues. CDR3 amino acids: CSASRGVMQTQYF. Written as DNA, the CDR3 is TGCAGTGCTTCCAGGGGGGTGATGCAGACCCAGTACTTC.

Concerning this clonotype itself: At one boundary the junction diverges from the germline segment, which might be a read error. The chain has TRBV2 and TRBJ2-1; D call uncertain. The CDR3 length is 15 residues. CDR1 and CDR2 from the germline V gene are SNHLY and FYNNEI. The CDR3 coding sequence is TGTGCCGGCAGTCCTTATAGTGATAACCTGAATGAGCAGTTCTTC. Protein sequence: CAGSPYSDNLNEQFF. Combining the CDR3 with reference TRBV2 and TRBJ2-1 gives the whole variable domain EPEVTQTPSHQVTQMGQEVILRCVPISNHLYFYWYRQILGQKVEFLVSFYNNEISEKSEIFDDQFSVERPDGSNFTLKIRSTKLEDSAMYFCAGSPYSDNLNEQFFGPGTRLTVL.

This clonotype was detected a few times. The chain couples TRBV6-1 to TRBJ1-5; 8 nucleotides line up with TRBD1. The CDR3 covers 13 residues. Germline loops: CDR1 MNHNS, CDR2 SASEGT. Trimming removed 7 bases from V and 5 bases from J; junction bases left unmatched: 4. Here the CDR3 reads CASKGQDHQPQHF. The CDR3 coding sequence is TGTGCCAGCAAGGGACAGGATCATCAGCCCCAGCATTTT.

The rearrangement links TRBV27 to TRBJ2-1, with TRBD2 matching 8 bases. Germline lookup yields CDR1 MNHEY and CDR2 SMNVEV (reference sequence). The CDR3 is 16 residues long. Germline trimming cut 3 bases from V and 7 bases from J; bases unmatched to any gene: 11. Here the CDR3 reads CASSLLTGLVKNEQFF. For the CDR3, the DNA is TGTGCCAGCAGTTTGCTCACGGGACTAGTTAAGAATGAGCAGTTCTTC.

This clonotype has more than one count but fewer than ten. Germline is not matched at one junction end, which may reflect a read error. This chain connects TRBV7-9 to TRBJ2-3; 10 nucleotides line up with TRBD1. In germline, CDR1 is SEHNR, CDR2 FQNEAQ (reference sequence). The CDR3 is made up of 16 amino acids. CDR3: CANSLVTGGLADTQYF. Written as DNA, the CDR3 is TGTGCCAACAGCTTAGTGACAGGGGGCCTGGCAGATACGCAGTATTTT.

This clonotype came up a few times. This sequence joins TRBV20-1 and TRBJ1-1; D gene uncertain. With 0 bases removed from V and 9 bases from J, the gap between germline ends came to 11 bases. CDR3 size: 12 residues. Germline loops: CDR1 DFQATT, CDR2 SNEGSKA (reference sequence). CDR3 region: CSARDSPGQAFF. CDR3 nucleotides: TGCAGTGCTAGAGATTCGCCCGGGCAAGCTTTCTTT.

This clonotype was observed a handful of times. This sequence joins TRBV29-1 and TRBJ2-3; D is possibly TRBD1 or TRBD2 (5 bases each). The V end was cut by 4 bases, the J end by 2 bases, with 10 bases between. The CDR3 spans 13 residues. Germline CDR1 and CDR2: SQVTM and ANQGSEA. CDR3 amino acids: CSVARDHTDTQYF. CDR3 coding DNA: TGCAGCGTTGCCCGGGACCACACAGATACGCAGTATTTT.

The chain couples TRBV28 to TRBJ1-5; 8 nucleotides align to TRBD1. The V gene end was trimmed by 5 bases and the J gene end by 0 bases; junction bases not matched to a gene: 3. CDR1 and CDR2 (germline): MDHEN, SYDVKM. This CDR3 has 15 amino acids. The CDR3 bases are TGTGCCAGCAGTCGACAGGGGTATAGCAATCAGCCCCAGCATTTT. As protein: CASSRQGYSNQPQHF.